What follows are 14 T cell receptor beta chains derived from one specimen sequenced in a study of post-analysis software for immune sequencing data. Unique molecular identifiers tagged the TCR beta cDNA libraries. TCRdb reprocessed the PCR reads with MiXCR, giving one entry per CDR3 protein. The data hold about 540,000 distinct CDR3 sequences, with approximately 34% observed a single time. Antigens of these TCRs are unknown. General study results and limits: Five TRBV segments, including TRBV5-6, TRBV5-1 and TRBV20-1, were more frequent in patients than controls.

Source material: blood. The receptors derive from a girl aged 2 to 17 with multiple sclerosis.

The chain joins TRBV7-2 to TRBJ2-7; TRBD1 might be the D (5 bases). The V end lost 0 bases, the J end lost 6 bases, and 9 bases lay between the germline ends. There are 13 residues in the CDR3. Germline V gene lookup returns CDR1 SGHTA and CDR2 FQGNSA. The CDR3: CASSLALGVEQYF. The DNA of the CDR3 is TGTGCCAGCAGCTTAGCTTTAGGGGTCGAGCAGTACTTC.

This clonotype was detected only a few times. The V gene is TRBV18, the J gene TRBJ1-4; unclear D gene. The CDR3 covers 14 residues. The V end was cut by 3 bases, the J end by 0 bases, with 5 bases between. The germline V gene has CDR1 KGHSH and CDR2 LQKENI. The CDR3 DNA is TGTGCCAGCTCACCGAGCTCAACTAATGAAAAACTGTTTTTT. This translates into CASSPSSTNEKLFF.

The chain uses TRBV5-6 and TRBJ2-3; TRBD1 aligns across 9 bases. Germline lookup yields CDR1 SGHDT and CDR2 YYEEEE. This CDR3 region has 17 residues. The junction had 16 bases not matched to a gene; V was cut back by 5 bases and J by 6 bases. The CDR3, as DNA: TGTGCCAGCAGTCAAGTGCCGGGACAGGGTTTTTCGGATACGCAGTATTTT. Encoded protein: CASSQVPGQGFSDTQYF.

J is TRBJ2-5 and V is TRBV6-5, with D possibly being TRBD1 or TRBD2 (5 bases each). The CDR3 contains 14 residues. CDR1 is MNHEY and CDR2 is SVGAGI in the germline V gene. V lost 4 bases and J lost 4, with 13 bases in between. CDR3 sequence (DNA): TGTGCCAGCAGTTCATTGGGGGAAGGAGAGACCCAGTACTTC. Protein sequence: CASSSLGEGETQYF.

The V gene is TRBV5-6, the J gene TRBJ2-1; D uncertain. Germline lookup yields CDR1 SGHDT and CDR2 YYEEEE. CDR3 length equals 12 residues. The V end lost 4 bases, the J end lost 9 bases, and 11 bases lay between the germline ends. The CDR3 here is CASSTTQGEQFF. In nucleotides, the CDR3 is TGTGCCAGCAGCACCACTCAAGGTGAGCAGTTCTTC.

This clonotype was counted ten times or more. Its ends do not fully match the called genes, so a read error is possible. V and J are TRBV7-7 and TRBJ2-5, with 9 bases lining up with TRBD1. Per germline, CDR1 SSHAT and CDR2 FNYEAQ (reference sequence). This CDR3 spans 15 amino acids. The CDR3 nucleotides read TGTGCTAGCAGCCAGTACAGGGGGCCTCAAGAGACCCAGTACTTC. Translating it yields CASSQYRGPQETQYF. The full variable domain, its missing parts supplied by reference TRBV7-7 and TRBJ2-5, is GAGVSQSPRYKVTKRGQDVTLRCDPISSHATLYWYQQALGQGPEFLTYFNYEAQPDKSGLPSDRFSAERPEGSISTLTIQRTEQRDSAMYRCASSQYRGPQETQYFGPGTRLLVL.

This chain joins TRBV6-5 and TRBJ2-3; tentatively, D is TRBD1 or TRBD2 (5 bases each). V dropped 10 bases and J dropped 9 bases, with 17 bases sitting between them. The CDR3 has 12 amino acids. CDR1 is MNHEY and CDR2 is SVGAGI in the germline V gene. The CDR3: CATRMGVDTQYF. CDR3 nucleotide sequence: TGTGCCACCAGAATGGGGGTAGACACGCAGTATTTT.

This clonotype was counted a few times. J is TRBJ2-4 and V is TRBV20-1; D is unresolved. The end of the DNA fits TRBJ2-7 better, so the J call may be wrong. The CDR3 loop spans 13 amino acids. Germline V lookup: CDR1 DFQATT, CDR2 SNEGSKA (reference sequence). The DNA of the CDR3 is TGCAGTGCCCAACCTCCGATCATCTACGAGCAGTACTTC. It yields the protein CSAQPPIIYEQYF.

This clonotype appeared a few times. The chain has TRBV6-5 and TRBJ1-2; D is possibly TRBD1 (6 bases). The CDR3 runs 13 residues. V lost 5 bases and J lost 6, with 13 bases in between. CDR1 is MNHEY, CDR2 SVGAGI, per germline. The CDR3 nucleotides are TGTGCCAGCAGTCCAAGACAGGTTCATGGCTACACCTTC. Its protein is CASSPRQVHGYTF.

The CDR3 coding sequence is TGCAGCGCCCAGGGGCAGAATGAAAAACTGTTTTTT. This translates into CSAQGQNEKLFF. The chain joins TRBV29-1 to TRBJ1-4; TRBD1 is a possible D gene (6 bases). Germline-derived CDR1 and CDR2 are SQVTM and ANQGSEA. This CDR3 has 12 residues. V was cut by 7 bases and J by 5 bases, with 11 bases left in between.

V usage is TRBV20-1 and J usage is TRBJ2-1; tentative D call: TRBD1 (7 bases). In germline, CDR1 is DFQATT, CDR2 SNEGSKA (reference sequence). V was pared by 6 bases and J by 10 bases, with 19 bases between. The CDR3 totals 13 residues. This CDR3 reads CSASPQGGVEQFF. DNA for the CDR3: TGCAGTGCCAGTCCTCAGGGGGGCGTAGAGCAGTTCTTC.

This clonotype was seen more than once but under ten times. The V call is TRBV20-1, the J call TRBJ1-6; 10 bases are shared with TRBD1. The CDR3 runs 15 residues. Germline V gene sequence: CDR1 DFQATT, CDR2 SNEGSKA (reference sequence). V shed 1 base, J shed 5 bases, and the junction held 2 bases outside the gene matches. CDR3 protein: CSARAGTGDNSPLHF. The CDR3 bases are TGCAGTGCTAGAGCCGGGACAGGGGATAATTCACCCCTCCACTTT.

This clonotype came up a few times. The chain combines TRBV20-1 with TRBJ2-1, with a tentative D call TRBD2 (5 bases). CDR1 is DFQATT and CDR2 is SNEGSKA in the germline V gene (reference sequence). With 3 bases removed from V and 0 bases from J, the gap between germline ends came to 9 bases. The CDR3 runs to 14 residues. CDR3 nucleotide sequence: TGCAGTGCTAGTATAGGGAGCTCCTACAATGAGCAGTTCTTC. It encodes CSASIGSSYNEQFF.

V and J are TRBV29-1 and TRBJ1-1; D uncertain. Trimming pared 7 bases from V and 2 bases from J, leaving 11 bases between. The CDR3 length is 12 residues. CDR1 SQVTM and CDR2 ANQGSEA come from the germline V gene. CDR3 bases: TGCAGCGCCCGGATCAAAAACACTGAAGCTTTCTTT. Its translation is CSARIKNTEAFF.